The next 2 T cell receptor beta chains were all read from a single sample in a study of T cell responses to AZD1222 COVID-19 vaccine. Profiling relied on immunoSEQ multiplex PCR, and the TCRdb table lists in-frame clones only, not all of them. The sample shows 35,000 to 50,000 clones, about 82% of them seen only once. The sample here was peripheral blood, taken 28 days after the second dose of the MenACWY control vaccine. These receptors were collected from an adult who received the MenACWY meningococcal vaccine as a control.

Judged by abundance, this clone is medium-sized. The V and J genes are TRBV28 and TRBJ1-3, with a possible D match to TRBD1 (6 bases). Germline V gene sequence: CDR1 MDHEN, CDR2 SYDVKM. V was clipped by 3 bases and J by 2 bases, with 8 bases between them. The CDR3 has 14 amino acids. The CDR3 region has the DNA TGTGCCAGCAGTTTTCGGACAGCTGGAAACACCATATATTTT. This translates into CASSFRTAGNTIYF.

The rearrangement links TRBV18 to TRBJ2-3, with 7 bases matching TRBD1. CDR1 is KGHSH, CDR2 LQKENI, per germline. V shed 3 bases and J 3 bases; nucleotides not matched to a gene: 3. The CDR3 has 14 amino acids. CDR3 sequence: CASSPPGGTDTQYF. CDR3 in DNA: TGTGCCAGCTCACCTCCAGGGGGTACAGATACGCAGTATTTT.